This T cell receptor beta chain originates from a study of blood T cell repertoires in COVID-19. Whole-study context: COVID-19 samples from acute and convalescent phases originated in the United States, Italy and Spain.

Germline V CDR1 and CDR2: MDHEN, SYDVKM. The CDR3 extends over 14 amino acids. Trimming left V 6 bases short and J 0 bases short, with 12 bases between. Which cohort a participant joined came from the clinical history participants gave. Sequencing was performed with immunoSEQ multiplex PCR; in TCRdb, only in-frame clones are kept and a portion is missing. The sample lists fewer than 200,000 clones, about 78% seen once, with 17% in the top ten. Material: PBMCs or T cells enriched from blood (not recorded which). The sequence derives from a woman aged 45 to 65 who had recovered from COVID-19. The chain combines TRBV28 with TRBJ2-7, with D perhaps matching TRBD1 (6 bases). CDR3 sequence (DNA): TGTGCCAGCAGGACGGGACAAGGCTCCTACGAGCAGTACTTC. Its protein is CASRTGQGSYEQYF.